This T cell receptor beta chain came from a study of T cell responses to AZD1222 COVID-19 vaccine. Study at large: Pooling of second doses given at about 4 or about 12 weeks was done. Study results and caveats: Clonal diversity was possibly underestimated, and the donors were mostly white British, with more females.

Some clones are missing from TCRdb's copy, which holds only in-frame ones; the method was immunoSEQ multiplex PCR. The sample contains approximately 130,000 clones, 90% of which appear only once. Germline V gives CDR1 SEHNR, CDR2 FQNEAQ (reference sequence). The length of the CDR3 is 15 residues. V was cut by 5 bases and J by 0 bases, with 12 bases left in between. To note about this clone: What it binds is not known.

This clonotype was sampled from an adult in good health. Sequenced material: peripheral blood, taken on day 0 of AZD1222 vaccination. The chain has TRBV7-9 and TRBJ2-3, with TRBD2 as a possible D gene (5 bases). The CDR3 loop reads CASSAGLLSTDTQYF. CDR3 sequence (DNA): TGTGCCAGCAGCGCAGGACTGCTTAGCACAGATACGCAGTATTTT.